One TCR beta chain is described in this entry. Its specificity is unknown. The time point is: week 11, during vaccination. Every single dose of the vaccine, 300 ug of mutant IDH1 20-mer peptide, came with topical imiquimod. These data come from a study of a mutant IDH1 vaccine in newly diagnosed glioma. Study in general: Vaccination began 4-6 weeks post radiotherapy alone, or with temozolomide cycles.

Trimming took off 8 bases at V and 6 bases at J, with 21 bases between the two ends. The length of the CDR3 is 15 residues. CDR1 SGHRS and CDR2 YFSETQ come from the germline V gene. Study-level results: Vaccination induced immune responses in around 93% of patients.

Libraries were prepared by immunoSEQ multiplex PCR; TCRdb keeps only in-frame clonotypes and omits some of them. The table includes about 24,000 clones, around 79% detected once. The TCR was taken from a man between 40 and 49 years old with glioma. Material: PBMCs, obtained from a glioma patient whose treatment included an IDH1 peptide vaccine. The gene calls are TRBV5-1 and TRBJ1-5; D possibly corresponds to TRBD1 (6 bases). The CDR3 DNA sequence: TGCGCCAGTGCCCCAGGGGATAATGGGGCTCAGCCCCAGCATTTT. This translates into CASAPGDNGAQPQHF.